The present T cell receptor (beta chain) was sequenced within a study of identical twins (dated by TCRdb to the mid-2010s). For the study in its entirety: TCR alpha and beta repertoires from monozygotic twins, unrelated adults of various ages and cord blood were deep-sequenced to test whether fetal clonotypes persist. Replicate twin experiments were performed at different times using different library preparation protocols to rule out contamination.

Trimming takes 8 bases off V and 11 bases off J; junction bases not matched to a gene: 9. The CDR3 runs 13 residues from the cysteine to the phenylalanine. The kept DNA is CDR3 alone, 39 bases in frame from the first base. The germline V gene specifies MNHEY as CDR1 and SVGEGT as CDR2. Every donor was a healthy Caucasian. Miltenyi CD45RO+ enrichment and human naive T-cell isolation kits were used to isolate memory (CD45RO+) and naive T cells from PBMC. General conclusions and limits of the study: In monozygotic twins, out-of-frame TCR alpha sharing was systematically underestimated by recombination models, although the models agreed with sharing between unrelated individuals. Zero-insertion analyses could be partly confounded by invariant T cells such as MAIT and iNKT, though diverse VJ usage argued against such confounding for most clonotypes. Compared with coincidental sharing between unrelated individuals, out-of-frame TCR alpha sequences shared between twins had an excess of sequences with low generation probability. Conclusions relied on cross-sectional statistical analysis, since the same donors could not be followed over many years. Abundant cord blood beta clonotypes had fewer insertions, young adult naive repertoires showed a similar but weaker trend, and memory repertoires showed no such trend. The excess sharing between twins in beta out-of-frame sequences was weaker because fewer shared sequences reduced the signal-to-noise ratio.

This clonotype was detected ten times or more. Its antigen is currently not known. Per-base quality was not reported, and no clone a single base away is much larger than it. The library was obtained by 5' RACE. Sequencing relied on an Illumina HiSeq 2000. A universal primer binding site was added through template switching, and the final cDNA carried a unique molecular identifier so that TCR cDNA molecules could be counted accurately. First-strand cDNA for TCR alpha and beta chains was synthesized from specific primers in the conserved constant-segment region. To control for contamination, each cDNA library was double barcoded with a SMART-Mk sample barcode plus Illumina barcodes. Two successive PCR steps introduced TruSeq adapter sequences along with Illumina sample barcodes. TCR alpha and beta cDNA libraries were sequenced on the Illumina HiSeq platform with custom primers. The paper's processing steps were these. Unique molecular identifiers were extracted from raw reads with MiGEC, and CDR3 positions were determined with MiXCR. For each individual, recombination models were inferred using an EM algorithm with the repgenHMM and IGoR tools. The tcR package in R was used for shared clonotype analysis, with sharing normalized by the product of cloneset sizes. To study raw recombination without the effects of thymic and clonal selection, out-of-frame nonproductive sequences were analyzed. The public sequencing data were trimmed at Q25 with fastp and processed into clonotypes with MiXCR by TCRdb, which kept only in-frame beta chains. Each CDR3 protein gets just one entry, which takes the most common genes and DNA from the rows behind it. The V and J calls were not made by the authors but by TCRdb's processing. The sample profile shows approximately 140,000 distinct CDR3 sequences; around 3.6% of them were found once. The ten largest clones capture 8.1% of the sample.

The origin of this receptor is a man between 18 and 35 years old in good health. The chain is made from TRBV6-2 or TRBV6-3 and TRBJ2-1, with TRBD2 matching 10 junction bases. The sequenced material came from memory T cells sorted from blood. The cell subset or site label, as the study defines it: CD45RO+ enriched T cells. The CDR3 has the sequence CASLGLASTKQFF. The DNA sequence follows: TGTGCCAGCCTGGGACTAGCGTCCACAAAGCAGTTCTTC.